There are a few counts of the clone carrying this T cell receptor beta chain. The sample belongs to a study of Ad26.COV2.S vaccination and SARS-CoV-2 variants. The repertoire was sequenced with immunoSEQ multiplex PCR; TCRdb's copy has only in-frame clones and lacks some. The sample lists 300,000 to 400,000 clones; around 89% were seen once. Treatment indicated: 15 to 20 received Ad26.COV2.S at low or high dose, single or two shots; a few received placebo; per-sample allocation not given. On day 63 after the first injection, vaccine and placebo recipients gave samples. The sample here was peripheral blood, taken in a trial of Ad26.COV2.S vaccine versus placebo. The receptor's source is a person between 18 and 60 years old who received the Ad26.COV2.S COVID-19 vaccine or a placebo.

This CDR3 reads CASSPTTTNTGELFF. CDR3 in DNA: TGTGCCAGTAGTCCAACCACAACGAACACCGGGGAGCTGTTTTTT. The chain couples TRBV19 to TRBJ2-2; the D is unclear. CDR1 is LNHDA and CDR2 is SQIVND in the germline V gene (reference sequence). V lost 5 bases to trimming and J lost 0 bases, with 10 bases between them. The CDR3 has 15 amino acids. Based on the CDR3 plus reference TRBV19 and TRBJ2-2, the full variable domain is DGGITQSPKYLFRKEGQNVTLSCEQNLNHDAMYWYRQDPGQGLRLIYYSQIVNDFQKGDIAEGYSVSREKKESFPLTVTSAQKNPTAFYLCASSPTTTNTGELFFGEGSRLTVL.